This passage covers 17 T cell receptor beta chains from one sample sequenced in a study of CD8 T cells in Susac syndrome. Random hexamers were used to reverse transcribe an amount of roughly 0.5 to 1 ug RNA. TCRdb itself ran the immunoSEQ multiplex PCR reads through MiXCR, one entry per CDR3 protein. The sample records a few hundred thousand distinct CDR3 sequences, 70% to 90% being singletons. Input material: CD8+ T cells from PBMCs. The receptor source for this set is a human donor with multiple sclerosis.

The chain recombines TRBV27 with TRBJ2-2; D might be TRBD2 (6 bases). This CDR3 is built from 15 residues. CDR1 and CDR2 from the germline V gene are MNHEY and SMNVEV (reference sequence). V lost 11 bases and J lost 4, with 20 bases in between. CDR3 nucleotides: TGTGCCTCCAAAATTGGGGGACTCTTCACCGGGGAGCTGTTTTTT. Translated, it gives CASKIGGLFTGELFF.

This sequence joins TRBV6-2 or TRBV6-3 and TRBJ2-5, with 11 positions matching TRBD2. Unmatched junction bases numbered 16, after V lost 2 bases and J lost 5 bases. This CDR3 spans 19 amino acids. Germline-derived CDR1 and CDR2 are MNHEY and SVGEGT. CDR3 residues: CASSYRVWLAGGELETQYF. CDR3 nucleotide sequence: TGTGCCAGCAGTTACCGCGTATGGCTAGCGGGAGGTGAATTGGAGACCCAGTACTTC.

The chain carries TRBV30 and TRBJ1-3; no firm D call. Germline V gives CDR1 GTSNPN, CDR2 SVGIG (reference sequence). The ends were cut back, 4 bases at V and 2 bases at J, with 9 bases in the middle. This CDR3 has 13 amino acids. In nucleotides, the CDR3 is TGTGCCTGGACGGACCATCCTGGAAACACCATATATTTT. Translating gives CAWTDHPGNTIYF.

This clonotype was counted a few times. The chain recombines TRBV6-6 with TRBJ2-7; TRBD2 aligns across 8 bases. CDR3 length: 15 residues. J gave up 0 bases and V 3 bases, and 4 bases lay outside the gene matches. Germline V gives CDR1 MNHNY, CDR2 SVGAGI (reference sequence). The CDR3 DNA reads TGTGCCAGCAGTTATACTAGCGGTCTCTCCTACGAGCAGTACTTC. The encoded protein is CASSYTSGLSYEQYF.

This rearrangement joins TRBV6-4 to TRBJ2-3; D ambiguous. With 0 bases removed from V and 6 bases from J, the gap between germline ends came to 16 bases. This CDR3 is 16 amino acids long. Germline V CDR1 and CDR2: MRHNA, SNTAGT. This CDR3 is CASSDSLEGGKDTQYF. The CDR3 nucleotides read TGTGCCAGCAGTGACTCTCTGGAAGGTGGGAAGGATACGCAGTATTTT.

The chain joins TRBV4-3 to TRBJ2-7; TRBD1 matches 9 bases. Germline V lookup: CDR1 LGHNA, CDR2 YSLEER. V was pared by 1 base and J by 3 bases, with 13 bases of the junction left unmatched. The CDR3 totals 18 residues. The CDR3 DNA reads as TGCGCCAGCAGCCAAGCCCTCCCAGGGACAGGGTTCGGCTACGAGCAGTACTTC. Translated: CASSQALPGTGFGYEQYF.

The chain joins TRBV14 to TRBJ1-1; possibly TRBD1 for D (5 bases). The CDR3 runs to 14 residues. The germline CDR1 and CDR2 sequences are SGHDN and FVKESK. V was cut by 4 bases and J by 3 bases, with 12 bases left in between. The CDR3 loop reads CASSRDFSHTEAFF. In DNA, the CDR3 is TGTGCCAGCAGCCGGGACTTCAGTCACACTGAAGCTTTCTTT. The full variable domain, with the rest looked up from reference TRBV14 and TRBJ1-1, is EAGVTQFPSHSVIEKGQTVTLRCDPISGHDNLYWYRRVMGKEIKFLLHFVKESKQDESGMPNNRFLAERTGGTYSTLKVQPAELEDSGVYFCASSRDFSHTEAFFGQGTRLTVV.

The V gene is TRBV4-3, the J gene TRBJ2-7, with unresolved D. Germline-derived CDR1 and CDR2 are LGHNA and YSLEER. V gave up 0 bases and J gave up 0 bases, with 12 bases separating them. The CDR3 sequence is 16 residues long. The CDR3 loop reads CASSQDLWTVSYEQYF. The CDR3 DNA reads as TGCGCCAGCAGCCAAGATCTGTGGACGGTCTCCTACGAGCAGTACTTC.

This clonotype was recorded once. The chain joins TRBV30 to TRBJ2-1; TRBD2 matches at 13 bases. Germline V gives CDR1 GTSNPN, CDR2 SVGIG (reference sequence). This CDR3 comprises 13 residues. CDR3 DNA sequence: TGTGCTCTCGGACTAGCGGGAGCGGGTGAGCAGTTCTTC. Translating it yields CALGLAGAGEQFF.

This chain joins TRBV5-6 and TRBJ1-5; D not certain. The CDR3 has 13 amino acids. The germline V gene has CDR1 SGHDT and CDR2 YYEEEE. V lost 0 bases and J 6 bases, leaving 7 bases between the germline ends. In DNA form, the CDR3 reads TGTGCCAGCAGCTTGGGGAATATTCAGCCCCAGCATTTT. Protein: CASSLGNIQPQHF.

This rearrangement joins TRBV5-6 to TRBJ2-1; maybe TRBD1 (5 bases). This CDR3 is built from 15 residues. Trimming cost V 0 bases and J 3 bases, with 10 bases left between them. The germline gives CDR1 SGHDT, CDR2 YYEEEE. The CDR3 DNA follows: TGTGCCAGCAGCTTGGAGGGGTATCGCTACAATGAGCAGTTCTTC. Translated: CASSLEGYRYNEQFF.

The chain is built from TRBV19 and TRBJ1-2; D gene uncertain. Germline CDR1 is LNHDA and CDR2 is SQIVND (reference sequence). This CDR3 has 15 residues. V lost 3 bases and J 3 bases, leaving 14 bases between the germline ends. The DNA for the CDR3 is TGTGCCAGTAGTATTGTGTTCGAGGACTACTATGGCTACACCTTC. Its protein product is CASSIVFEDYYGYTF.

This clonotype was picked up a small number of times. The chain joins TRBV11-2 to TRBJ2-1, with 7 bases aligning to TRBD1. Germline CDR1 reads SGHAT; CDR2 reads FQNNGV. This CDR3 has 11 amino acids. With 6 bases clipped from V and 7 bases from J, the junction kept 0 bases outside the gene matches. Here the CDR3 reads CASRQGNEQFF. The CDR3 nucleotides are TGTGCCAGCAGACAGGGGAATGAGCAGTTCTTC.

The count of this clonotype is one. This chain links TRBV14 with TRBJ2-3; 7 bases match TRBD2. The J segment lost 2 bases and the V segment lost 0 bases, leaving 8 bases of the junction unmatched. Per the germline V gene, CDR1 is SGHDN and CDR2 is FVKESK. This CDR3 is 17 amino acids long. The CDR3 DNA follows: TGTGCCAGCAGCCAAGACTGGCTAGCGGTTCACACAGATACGCAGTATTTT. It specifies CASSQDWLAVHTDTQYF.

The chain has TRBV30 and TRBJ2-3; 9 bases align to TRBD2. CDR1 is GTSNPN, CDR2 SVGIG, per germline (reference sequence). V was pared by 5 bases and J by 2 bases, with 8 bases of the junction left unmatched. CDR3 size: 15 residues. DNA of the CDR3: TGTGCCTGGGAAAGCTGGACTAGCGACACAGATACGCAGTATTTT. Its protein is CAWESWTSDTDTQYF.

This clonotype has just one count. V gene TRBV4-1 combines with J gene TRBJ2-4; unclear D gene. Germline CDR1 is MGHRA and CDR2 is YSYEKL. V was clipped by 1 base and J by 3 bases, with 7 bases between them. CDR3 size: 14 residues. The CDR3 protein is CASSQGWGKNIQYF. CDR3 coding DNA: TGCGCCAGCAGCCAAGGATGGGGCAAAAACATTCAGTACTTC.

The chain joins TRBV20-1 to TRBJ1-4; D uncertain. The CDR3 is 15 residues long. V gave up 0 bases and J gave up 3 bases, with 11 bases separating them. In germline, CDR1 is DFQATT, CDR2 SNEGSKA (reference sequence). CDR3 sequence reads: CSARDFRGANEKLFF. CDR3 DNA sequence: TGCAGTGCTAGAGATTTCCGCGGGGCTAATGAAAAACTGTTTTTT.